The 16 T cell receptor beta chains in this list originate from one sample, sequenced in a study of blood T cell repertoires in COVID-19. TCRdb's copy holds only in-frame clones and misses some; the assay was immunoSEQ multiplex PCR. Seen here are 28,000 or so clones, around 88% observed once, and the top ten hold roughly 28%. The sequencing sample was made of peripheral blood. These receptors originate from a human donor in a cohort sampled during active COVID-19.

This chain links TRBV15 with TRBJ1-4, with D unclear. The ends were cut back, 3 bases at V and 7 bases at J, with 15 bases in the middle. The CDR3 consists of 15 residues. Germline loops: CDR1 LNHNV, CDR2 YYDKDF (reference sequence). The CDR3 sequence is CATSRSVGLSEKLFF. CDR3 coding DNA: TGTGCCACCAGCAGGTCTGTCGGGTTAAGTGAAAAACTGTTTTTT.

The V call is TRBV14, the J call TRBJ1-2, with D perhaps matching TRBD1 (5 bases). Germline V gene lookup returns CDR1 SGHDN and CDR2 FVKESK. This CDR3 has 14 amino acids. V lost 6 bases and J 6 bases, leaving 17 bases between the germline ends. CDR3 DNA: TGTGCCAGCAGTCGAAACCCGCAGGGCGATGGCTACACCTTC. Translated: CASSRNPQGDGYTF. Combining the CDR3 with reference TRBV14 and TRBJ1-2 gives the whole variable domain EAGVTQFPSHSVIEKGQTVTLRCDPISGHDNLYWYRRVMGKEIKFLLHFVKESKQDESGMPNNRFLAERTGGTYSTLKVQPAELEDSGVYFCASSRNPQGDGYTFGSGTRLTVV.

The rearrangement links TRBV9 to TRBJ2-2; perhaps TRBD1 as D (6 bases). Trimming pared 0 bases from V and 4 bases from J, leaving 10 bases between. The germline V gene encodes CDR1 SGDLS and CDR2 YYNGEE. The CDR3 spans 15 residues. The CDR3 nucleotides read TGTGCCAGCAGCGTAGTGGGGGCTCCCACCGGGGAGCTGTTTTTT. Translated: CASSVVGAPTGELFF.

This chain uses TRBV11-3 with TRBJ2-5; TRBD1 matches 8 bases. With V trimmed by 1 base and J by 0 bases, 1 base remained unmatched. CDR1 is SGHNT and CDR2 is YENEEA in the germline V gene. The CDR3 runs to 15 residues. CDR3 residues: CASSLGGQDQETQYF. The CDR3 DNA reads as TGTGCCAGCAGCTTAGGGGGACAGGACCAAGAGACCCAGTACTTC.

V is TRBV4-2 and J is TRBJ2-1; TRBD2 aligns across 8 bases. The length of the CDR3 is 17 residues. The junction had 5 bases not matched to a gene; V was cut back by 0 bases and J by 1 base. CDR1 LGHNA and CDR2 YNFKEQ come from the germline V gene. Here the CDR3 reads CASSQEISGASYNEQFF. CDR3 nucleotides: TGTGCCAGCAGCCAAGAGATTAGCGGGGCATCCTACAATGAGCAGTTCTTC.

This clone was seen only once. The V gene is TRBV3-1 (or the pseudogene TRBV3-2), the J gene TRBJ2-2, with 10 nucleotides matching TRBD1. CDR3 length: 16 residues. The germline CDR1 and CDR2 sequences are LGHDT and YNNKEL (reference sequence). The junction had 5 bases not matched to a gene; V was cut back by 6 bases and J by 1 base. CDR3: CASRRQGAGNTGELFF. DNA of the CDR3: TGTGCCAGCAGGCGACAGGGGGCGGGGAACACCGGGGAGCTGTTTTTT.

This sequence joins TRBV30 and TRBJ2-3; a possible D gene is TRBD2 (5 bases). Germline assignment: CDR1 GTSNPN and CDR2 SVGIG (reference sequence). The V end was cut by 2 bases, the J end by 3 bases, with 12 bases between. The CDR3 has 14 residues. For the CDR3, the DNA is TGTGCCTGGAGTTTCTCCGGCGGGACAGATACGCAGTATTTT. Amino acid sequence: CAWSFSGGTDTQYF. Drawing the rest from reference TRBV30 and TRBJ2-3, the complete variable domain is SQTIHQWPATLVQPVGSPLSLECTVEGTSNPNLYWYRQAAGRGLQLLFYSVGIGQISSEVPQNLSASRPQDRQFILSSKKLLLSDSGFYLCAWSFSGGTDTQYFGPGTRLTVL.

The chain carries TRBV6-2 or TRBV6-3 and TRBJ2-1, with 7 nucleotides matching TRBD2. The CDR3 is made up of 17 amino acids. CDR1 and CDR2 from the germline V gene are MNHEY and SVGEGT. The junction had 13 bases not matched to a gene; V was cut back by 0 bases and J by 8 bases. The CDR3 sequence is CASSYSPLRGIYDEQFF. The CDR3 DNA reads as TGTGCCAGCAGTTACTCGCCCTTGCGGGGGATATACGATGAGCAGTTCTTC.

The chain couples TRBV6-6 to TRBJ1-3; 8 bases fit TRBD1. V lost 2 bases, J lost 4 bases, and 7 bases stayed unmatched. The germline CDR1 and CDR2 sequences are MNHNY and SVGAGI (reference sequence). The CDR3 runs 16 residues. The CDR3: CASSYPGGSSGNTIYF. CDR3 sequence (DNA): TGTGCCAGCAGTTACCCAGGGGGCTCTTCGGGAAACACCATATATTTT.

This chain uses TRBV10-3 with TRBJ2-2, with TRBD1 identical over 8 bases. CDR1 and CDR2 from the germline V gene are ENHRY and SYGVKD. With V trimmed by 6 bases and J by 1 base, 1 base remained unmatched. The CDR3 is 14 residues long. Here the CDR3 DNA reads TGTGCCATCAGCGGACAGGGGAACACCGGGGAGCTGTTTTTT. It yields the protein CAISGQGNTGELFF.

The chain uses TRBV3-1 (or the pseudogene TRBV3-2) and TRBJ1-5; D call uncertain. V was shortened by 1 base and J by 6 bases, with 4 bases between the two germline ends. The CDR3 contains 12 residues. CDR1 is LGHDT, CDR2 YNNKEL, per germline (reference sequence). CDR3 region: CASSQAGQPQHF. In DNA, the CDR3 is TGTGCCAGCAGCCAAGCGGGTCAGCCCCAGCATTTT.

The V gene is TRBV20-1, the J gene TRBJ2-1; 8 bases agree with TRBD2. Germline lookup yields CDR1 DFQATT and CDR2 SNEGSKA (reference sequence). The CDR3 length is 15 residues. Trimming at V came to 3 bases and at J to 2 bases, leaving 6 bases not matched to a gene. This CDR3 is CSASPMRGAYNEQFF. For the CDR3, the DNA is TGCAGTGCTAGTCCCATGCGGGGGGCCTACAATGAGCAGTTCTTC.

The chain couples TRBV19 to TRBJ2-7; 8 nucleotides align to TRBD1. There are 14 residues in the CDR3. Germline V gene lookup returns CDR1 LNHDA and CDR2 SQIVND (reference sequence). V trimming: 3 bases; J trimming: 2 bases; junction bases outside the gene matches: 3. In DNA, the CDR3 is TGTGCCAGTAGTATCCGGGACAGGCCCTACGAGCAGTACTTC. It yields the protein CASSIRDRPYEQYF.

The chain recombines TRBV19 with TRBJ1-3; 7 positions agree with TRBD1. The CDR3 sequence is 15 residues long. With 3 bases clipped from V and 4 bases from J, the junction kept 6 bases outside the gene matches. Germline CDR1 and CDR2: LNHDA and SQIVND (reference sequence). CDR3 bases: TGTGCCAGTAGTATCCCGACAGGGATCGGAAACACCATATATTTT. Translated: CASSIPTGIGNTIYF.

V and J are TRBV10-1 and TRBJ2-7; D is possibly TRBD1 (5 bases). The CDR3 consists of 14 residues. Germline CDR1 is WNHNN and CDR2 is SYGVQD (reference sequence). The V gene lost 2 bases and the J gene lost 2 bases, with 10 bases spanning the gap. The CDR3 is CASSETGVPYEQYF. The DNA for the CDR3 is TGCGCCAGCAGTGAGACAGGAGTCCCCTACGAGCAGTACTTC.

The V call is TRBV6-1, the J call TRBJ1-3; D is possibly TRBD1 (6 bases). This CDR3 has 15 amino acids. The V and J ends lost 2 bases and 0 bases respectively, with 8 bases between them. CDR1 is MNHNS and CDR2 is SASEGT in the germline V gene. This chain's CDR3 is CASSERRGSGNTIYF. CDR3 nucleotides: TGTGCCAGCAGTGAACGCAGGGGCTCTGGAAACACCATATATTTT.